These T cell receptor beta chains were read from a single sample in a study of blood T cell repertoires in COVID-19. Assay: immunoSEQ multiplex PCR; the TCRdb copy retains only in-frame clones and omits some. This table has some 78,000 clones, 85% to 90% appearing once. Sequencing used peripheral blood. The receptors here all came from a woman older than 75 with active or convalescent COVID-19. CDR3s include the opening cysteine and the closing phenylalanine or tryptophan. D genes are given only for firm matches. Only some rows state a clone size, as once, few, many or a class for expanded clones.

>TRBV7-9|TRBD1|TRBJ1-2|few
TGTGCCAGCAGCTTAGCGGACAACGGAGACAGGGGGTTGTTCTATGGCTACACCTTC
CASSLADNGDRGLFYGYTF
>TRBV7-2|.|TRBJ1-2|.
TGTGCCAGCAGCATGACAGGTTATGGCTACACCTTC
CASSMTGYGYTF
>TRBV18|.|TRBJ1-5|once
TGTGCCAGCTCACCAACGACAGTTCCATCGGAGCCCCAGCATTTT
CASSPTTVPSEPQHF
>TRBV7-6|TRBD2|TRBJ2-5|once
TGTGCCAGCAGCGCGTTAGCGGGAGGAGGGAAGGAGACCCAGTACTTC
CASSALAGGGKETQYF
>TRBV19|TRBD2|TRBJ2-7|.
TGTGCCAGTAGTCATCAAGCGGGAGTGAACGAGCAGTACTTC
CASSHQAGVNEQYF
>TRBV7-2|.|TRBJ2-3|.
TGTGCCAGCAGCTTATTTGGCCCAAGCACAGATACGCAGTATTTT
CASSLFGPSTDTQYF
>TRBV6-2/TRBV6-3|TRBD1|TRBJ1-5|.
TGTGCCAGCAGTTATAGCCCGCGGGACAGGTTAAATCAGCCCCAGCATTTT
CASSYSPRDRLNQPQHF
>TRBV2|.|TRBJ1-5|.
TGTGCCAGCAGTGAGGGCAGGGAAAGACCTCAGCCCCAGCATTTT
CASSEGRERPQPQHF
>TRBV7-2|TRBD2|TRBJ2-3|.
TGTGCCAGCAGCTTAGGGTTCGGGCGGGAGTATGTGGATACGCAGTATTTT
CASSLGFGREYVDTQYF
>TRBV27|.|TRBJ2-2|.
TGTGCCAGCACACAGGGCACGAACACCGGGGAGCTGTTTTTT
CASTQGTNTGELFF